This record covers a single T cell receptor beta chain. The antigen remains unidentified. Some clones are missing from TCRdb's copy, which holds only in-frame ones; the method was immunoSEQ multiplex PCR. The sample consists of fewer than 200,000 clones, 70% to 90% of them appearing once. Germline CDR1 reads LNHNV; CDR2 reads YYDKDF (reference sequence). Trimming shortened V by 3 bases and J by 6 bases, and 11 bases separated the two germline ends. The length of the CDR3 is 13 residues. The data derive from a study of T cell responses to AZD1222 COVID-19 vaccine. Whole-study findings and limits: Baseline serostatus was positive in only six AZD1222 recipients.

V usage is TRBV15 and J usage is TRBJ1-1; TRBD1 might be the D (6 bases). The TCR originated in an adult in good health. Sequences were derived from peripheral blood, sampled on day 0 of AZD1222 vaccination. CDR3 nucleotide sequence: TGTGCCACCAGCAGTACCAGGGGTGCTGAAGCTTTCTTT. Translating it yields CATSSTRGAEAFF.